This TCR beta chain was sequenced for a study of blood T cell repertoires in COVID-19. Whole-study context: T cells, B-cell-depleted T cells, or PBMCs provided the cDNA or gDNA that served as material.

Methods used by the authors: Amplification with reference gene primers provided the estimates of nucleated cell counts. Libraries were prepared by immunoSEQ multiplex PCR; TCRdb keeps only in-frame clonotypes and omits some of them. For V, J and clone size, that table is used; D and trimming come from the DNA. Of some 210,000 clones listed, more than 75% are singletons. Looked up from germline, CDR1 is SGHNT and CDR2 is YYREEE (reference sequence). The CDR3 is 12 residues long. V was pared by 4 bases and J by 2 bases, with 6 bases between. Allocation to cohorts depended on clinical history reported by the participants.

The sample consisted of PBMCs or T cells enriched from blood (not recorded which). This clonotype was sampled from a man under 40 with acute COVID-19. The J gene is TRBJ2-5, the V gene TRBV5-4, with D perhaps matching TRBD1 (5 bases). The CDR3 sequence: CASSGQQETQYF. The CDR3 nucleotides read TGTGCCAGCAGCGGACAACAAGAGACCCAGTACTTC. The whole variable domain, remainder taken from reference TRBV5-4 and TRBJ2-5, is ETGVTQSPTHLIKTRGQQVTLRCSSQSGHNTVSWYQQALGQGPQFIFQYYREEENGRGNFPPRFSGLQFPNYSSELNVNALELDDSALYLCASSGQQETQYFGPGTRLLVL.